This T cell receptor beta chain was recorded in a study of long-term antiretroviral therapy in people with HIV. Germline V gene sequence: CDR1 MGHRA, CDR2 YSYEKL. The CDR3 covers 16 residues. V lost 3 bases and J lost 6; bases outside the gene matches: 14. The libraries were made with immunoSEQ v3.0 at survey level. The data were produced by immunoSEQ multiplex PCR, yet TCRdb's version contains in-frame clones alone and is incomplete. The data hold under 35,000 clones, with 90% to 97% observed a single time. The sequenced sample was unsorted PBMCs, obtained approximately 6.8 years after starting antiretroviral therapy. This TCR derives from a man younger than 40 with HIV. This chain links TRBV4-1 with TRBJ2-7, with 7 bases matching TRBD1. The CDR3, as DNA: TGCGCCAGCAGCCATTCCTGGACTGACAGGGTTGGCGAGCAGTACTTC. Translation: CASSHSWTDRVGEQYF.